This is a list of T cell receptor beta chains from one sample in a study of sequential checkpoint blockade in melanoma. TCRdb keeps only in-frame clones here, not all; method: immunoSEQ multiplex PCR. This table has 13,000 or so clones, about 78% appearing once. The starting material was CD8+ T cells sorted from blood (inferred from file names), obtained from a patient given nivolumab and ipilimumab in sequence. These receptors were taken from a human donor with melanoma. Each CDR3 is given with its conserved first and last residue. A D gene is named only where the DNA matches it firmly. The size of a clone is reported for some rows only, either as once, few or many, or as a class for expanded clones.

j_gene: TRBJ1-2; abundance: .; d_gene: .; v_gene: TRBV10-3; CDR3aa: CAISDYTGRSYGYTF; CDR3nt: TGTGCCATCAGTGATTATACAGGGAGATCCTATGGCTACACCTTC
j_gene: TRBJ2-7; abundance: few; d_gene: .; v_gene: TRBV19; CDR3aa: CASSLTWSYEQYF; CDR3nt: TGTGCCAGTAGCCTTACATGGTCCTACGAGCAGTACTTC
j_gene: TRBJ1-2; abundance: .; d_gene: .; v_gene: TRBV27; CDR3aa: CASKTPGRGGYTF; CDR3nt: TGTGCCAGCAAAACCCCAGGGCGTGGTGGCTACACCTTC
j_gene: TRBJ2-7; abundance: .; d_gene: .; v_gene: TRBV6-6; CDR3aa: CASSLSGPYEQYF; CDR3nt: TGTGCCAGCAGTTTAAGCGGGCCATACGAGCAGTACTTC
j_gene: TRBJ2-2; abundance: once; d_gene: TRBD1; v_gene: TRBV27; CDR3aa: CASRSGGTGELFF; CDR3nt: TGTGCCAGCAGGTCAGGGGGTACCGGGGAGCTGTTTTTT
j_gene: TRBJ2-7; abundance: .; d_gene: .; v_gene: TRBV11-3; CDR3aa: CASSQGSYEQYF; CDR3nt: TGTGCCAGCAGCCAGGGATCCTACGAGCAGTACTTC
j_gene: TRBJ2-7; abundance: once; d_gene: .; v_gene: TRBV9; CDR3aa: CASSSQTGEQYF; CDR3nt: TGTGCCAGCAGCTCCCAGACTGGTGAGCAGTACTTC
j_gene: TRBJ2-1; abundance: .; d_gene: TRBD2; v_gene: TRBV9; CDR3aa: CASSVGSGGGYNEQFF; CDR3nt: TGTGCCAGCAGCGTAGGGAGCGGGGGAGGGTACAATGAGCAGTTCTTC
j_gene: TRBJ1-3; abundance: .; d_gene: TRBD1; v_gene: TRBV9; CDR3aa: CASSNPGQGTGNTIYF; CDR3nt: TGTGCCAGCAGCAACCCGGGACAGGGCACTGGAAACACCATATATTTT
j_gene: TRBJ2-7; abundance: .; d_gene: .; v_gene: TRBV27; CDR3aa: CASSPGDTTYEQYF; CDR3nt: TGTGCCAGCAGTCCCGGGGACACCACCTACGAGCAGTACTTC
j_gene: TRBJ2-7; abundance: once; d_gene: .; v_gene: TRBV25-1; CDR3aa: CASSAGLSYEQYF; CDR3nt: TGTGCCAGCAGTGCTGGACTCTCCTACGAGCAGTACTTC
j_gene: TRBJ1-5; abundance: .; d_gene: TRBD1; v_gene: TRBV18; CDR3aa: CASSSRDRGSNQPQHF; CDR3nt: TGTGCCAGCTCGAGCCGGGACAGGGGTAGCAATCAGCCCCAGCATTTT
j_gene: TRBJ2-6; abundance: .; d_gene: .; v_gene: TRBV11-3; CDR3aa: CASSLYSSGANVLTF; CDR3nt: TGTGCCAGCAGCCTATATAGCTCTGGGGCCAACGTCCTGACTTTC
j_gene: TRBJ1-3; abundance: .; d_gene: .; v_gene: TRBV9; CDR3aa: CASSAPLKGNTIYF; CDR3nt: TGTGCCAGCAGCGCCCCTCTAAAGGGAAACACCATATATTTT
j_gene: TRBJ1-5; abundance: .; d_gene: .; v_gene: TRBV30; CDR3aa: CAWSVFGNQPQHF; CDR3nt: TGTGCCTGGAGTGTCTTTGGCAATCAGCCCCAGCATTTT
j_gene: TRBJ2-7; abundance: .; d_gene: TRBD1; v_gene: TRBV6-6; CDR3aa: CASSYSGQGYEQYF; CDR3nt: TGTGCCAGCAGTTATTCGGGACAGGGCTACGAGCAGTACTTC
j_gene: TRBJ2-2; abundance: .; d_gene: .; v_gene: TRBV19; CDR3aa: CASSGTGELFF; CDR3nt: TGTGCCAGTAGCGGCACCGGGGAGCTGTTTTTT
j_gene: TRBJ2-3; abundance: .; d_gene: .; v_gene: TRBV9; CDR3aa: CASSPPVARDTQYF; CDR3nt: TGTGCCAGCAGCCCCCCCGTAGCACGGGATACGCAGTATTTT
j_gene: TRBJ1-6; abundance: .; d_gene: .; v_gene: TRBV27; CDR3aa: CASSLSQGLTLHF; CDR3nt: TGTGCCAGCAGTTTATCACAGGGTCTAACCCTCCACTTT
j_gene: TRBJ2-1; abundance: .; d_gene: .; v_gene: TRBV25-1; CDR3aa: CASKDSSYNEQFF; CDR3nt: TGTGCCAGTAAGGACAGCTCCTACAATGAGCAGTTCTTC
j_gene: TRBJ2-3; abundance: .; d_gene: .; v_gene: TRBV27; CDR3aa: CASSFQARNTDTQYF; CDR3nt: TGTGCCAGCAGTTTTCAAGCGAGAAACACAGATACGCAGTATTTT
j_gene: TRBJ1-5; abundance: .; d_gene: .; v_gene: TRBV10-3; CDR3aa: CAISQTGLNQPQHF; CDR3nt: TGTGCCATCAGTCAGACGGGACTCAATCAGCCCCAGCATTTT
j_gene: TRBJ2-1; abundance: few; d_gene: TRBD2; v_gene: TRBV14; CDR3aa: CASSQTSAYNEQFF; CDR3nt: TGTGCCAGCAGCCAGACTAGCGCCTACAATGAGCAGTTCTTC
j_gene: TRBJ2-7; abundance: .; d_gene: .; v_gene: TRBV9; CDR3aa: CASSVAGGLEQYF; CDR3nt: TGTGCCAGCAGCGTAGCCGGGGGTCTCGAGCAGTACTTC
j_gene: TRBJ1-6; abundance: .; d_gene: .; v_gene: TRBV13; CDR3aa: CASSLGATHNSPLHF; CDR3nt: TGTGCCAGCAGCTTAGGGGCCACCCATAATTCACCCCTCCACTTT
j_gene: TRBJ2-1; abundance: few; d_gene: TRBD2; v_gene: TRBV7-9; CDR3aa: CASSAYASGGRNEQFF; CDR3nt: TGTGCCAGCAGCGCCTACGCTAGCGGGGGCCGGAATGAGCAGTTCTTC
j_gene: TRBJ2-7; abundance: .; d_gene: .; v_gene: TRBV5-4; CDR3aa: CASSLEESSYEQYF; CDR3nt: TGTGCCAGCAGCTTGGAAGAATCTTCCTACGAGCAGTACTTC
j_gene: TRBJ2-1; abundance: .; d_gene: TRBD2; v_gene: TRBV7-6; CDR3aa: CASSLAGRREEQFF; CDR3nt: TGTGCCAGCAGCTTAGCAGGGAGGCGGGAGGAGCAGTTCTTC
j_gene: TRBJ2-3; abundance: .; d_gene: .; v_gene: TRBV4-1; CDR3aa: CASSQLASTSTDTQYF; CDR3nt: TGCGCCAGCAGCCAACTAGCGTCTACATCGACAGATACGCAGTATTTT
j_gene: TRBJ1-2; abundance: .; d_gene: TRBD1; v_gene: TRBV6-5; CDR3aa: CASSTTGQDGYTF; CDR3nt: TGTGCCAGCAGCACGACAGGGCAGGATGGCTACACCTTC
j_gene: TRBJ2-6; abundance: .; d_gene: TRBD1; v_gene: TRBV27; CDR3aa: CASSLPTGGLSGANVLTF; CDR3nt: TGTGCCAGCAGTTTACCCACAGGGGGCTTGAGTGGGGCCAACGTCCTGACTTTC
j_gene: TRBJ2-2; abundance: .; d_gene: .; v_gene: TRBV27; CDR3aa: CASSPGYPNTGELFF; CDR3nt: TGTGCCAGCAGCCCAGGGTACCCGAACACCGGGGAGCTGTTTTTT
j_gene: TRBJ2-5; abundance: .; d_gene: TRBD2; v_gene: TRBV4-3; CDR3aa: CASSQEASGRGKTQYF; CDR3nt: TGCGCCAGCAGCCAAGAGGCTAGCGGGAGGGGCAAGACCCAGTACTTC
j_gene: TRBJ1-2; abundance: few; d_gene: .; v_gene: TRBV6-6; CDR3aa: CASSPLGGAFGYTF; CDR3nt: TGTGCCAGCAGCCCCCTTGGGGGCGCTTTTGGCTACACCTTC
j_gene: TRBJ2-1; abundance: .; d_gene: TRBD2; v_gene: TRBV5-1; CDR3aa: CASSFSGGVEQFF; CDR3nt: TGCGCCAGCAGCTTTAGCGGGGGGGTTGAGCAGTTCTTC
j_gene: TRBJ2-1; abundance: .; d_gene: .; v_gene: TRBV9; CDR3aa: CASSVSGVNEQFF; CDR3nt: TGTGCCAGCAGCGTCTCAGGGGTGAATGAGCAGTTCTTC
j_gene: TRBJ2-5; abundance: .; d_gene: TRBD1; v_gene: TRBV19; CDR3aa: CASSKGTVQETQYF; CDR3nt: TGTGCCAGTAGTAAGGGGACAGTCCAAGAGACCCAGTACTTC
j_gene: TRBJ1-2; abundance: .; d_gene: .; v_gene: TRBV5-5; CDR3aa: CASSLSKSGDFYGYTF; CDR3nt: TGTGCCAGCAGCTTGTCCAAGTCGGGGGATTTTTATGGCTACACCTTC
j_gene: TRBJ2-1; abundance: .; d_gene: .; v_gene: TRBV15; CDR3aa: CATSRVGGNEQFF; CDR3nt: TGTGCCACCAGCAGAGTAGGGGGAAATGAGCAGTTCTTC
j_gene: TRBJ1-2; abundance: few; d_gene: TRBD1; v_gene: TRBV13; CDR3aa: CASSYPLDRIYGYTF; CDR3nt: TGTGCCAGCAGCTACCCCCTGGACAGGATCTATGGCTACACCTTC
j_gene: TRBJ1-5; abundance: .; d_gene: .; v_gene: TRBV5-1; CDR3aa: CASSLGPASNQPQHF; CDR3nt: TGCGCCAGCAGCTTGGGGCCCGCCAGCAATCAGCCCCAGCATTTT
j_gene: TRBJ2-5; abundance: .; d_gene: TRBD2; v_gene: TRBV2; CDR3aa: CASRGPTSGHTLEQYF; CDR3nt: TGTGCCAGCAGGGGGCCGACTAGCGGGCATACTTTGGAGCAGTACTTC
j_gene: TRBJ1-4; abundance: few; d_gene: .; v_gene: TRBV19; CDR3aa: CASSIFGEGEKLFF; CDR3nt: TGTGCCAGTAGCATTTTCGGAGAAGGTGAAAAACTGTTTTTT
j_gene: TRBJ2-7; abundance: .; d_gene: TRBD2; v_gene: TRBV23-1; CDR3aa: CASSQSGLAGGPSYEQYF; CDR3nt: TGCGCCAGCAGTCAATCGGGACTAGCGGGAGGGCCCTCCTACGAGCAGTACTTC
j_gene: TRBJ2-7; abundance: .; d_gene: TRBD1; v_gene: TRBV27; CDR3aa: CASNRGREQYF; CDR3nt: TGTGCCAGCAACAGGGGGCGCGAGCAGTACTTC
j_gene: TRBJ1-2; abundance: once; d_gene: .; v_gene: TRBV4-1; CDR3aa: CASSHDIQGERGYTF; CDR3nt: TGCGCCAGCAGCCACGATATACAGGGAGAAAGGGGCTACACCTTC
j_gene: TRBJ2-7; abundance: .; d_gene: .; v_gene: TRBV2; CDR3aa: CASSEQIPEQYF; CDR3nt: TGTGCCAGCAGTGAACAAATCCCCGAGCAGTACTTC
j_gene: TRBJ1-1; abundance: .; d_gene: .; v_gene: TRBV20-1; CDR3aa: CSHWRSTEAFF; CDR3nt: TGCAGCCATTGGAGGAGCACTGAAGCTTTCTTT
j_gene: TRBJ2-7; abundance: .; d_gene: TRBD2; v_gene: TRBV9; CDR3aa: CASSAKLAGASYEQYF; CDR3nt: TGTGCCAGCAGCGCCAAACTAGCGGGGGCTTCCTACGAGCAGTACTTC
j_gene: TRBJ2-1; abundance: .; d_gene: TRBD2; v_gene: TRBV4-1; CDR3aa: CASSHSSGRPNNEQFF; CDR3nt: TGCGCCAGCAGCCATAGTAGCGGGAGGCCCAACAATGAGCAGTTCTTC
j_gene: TRBJ2-7; abundance: .; d_gene: .; v_gene: TRBV30; CDR3aa: CAWAQGAYEQYF; CDR3nt: TGTGCCTGGGCACAGGGTGCCTACGAGCAGTACTTC
j_gene: TRBJ2-7; abundance: few; d_gene: TRBD2; v_gene: TRBV7-9; CDR3aa: CASSLTSGSPPEQYF; CDR3nt: TGTGCCAGCAGTCTAACTAGCGGGAGTCCTCCCGAGCAGTACTTC
j_gene: TRBJ2-1; abundance: .; d_gene: .; v_gene: TRBV7-9; CDR3aa: CASSLVGGGAYNEQFF; CDR3nt: TGTGCCAGCAGCTTAGTAGGAGGGGGGGCCTACAATGAGCAGTTCTTC
j_gene: TRBJ2-7; abundance: .; d_gene: .; v_gene: TRBV7-9; CDR3aa: CASSPPVAEGYEQYF; CDR3nt: TGTGCCAGCAGCCCCCCGGTAGCGGAGGGGTACGAGCAGTACTTC
j_gene: TRBJ1-4; abundance: medium-sized; d_gene: .; v_gene: TRBV27; CDR3aa: CASSRQANRNEKLFF; CDR3nt: TGTGCCAGCAGTCGACAGGCGAACCGTAATGAAAAACTGTTTTTT
j_gene: TRBJ2-7; abundance: .; d_gene: .; v_gene: TRBV2; CDR3aa: CASRGGEQYF; CDR3nt: TGTGCCAGCAGGGGGGGAGAGCAGTACTTC